The present T cell receptor (beta chain) was sequenced within a study of blood T cell repertoires in COVID-19. As for the study in general: COVID-19 samples from acute and convalescent phases originated in the United States, Italy and Spain. From T cells, B-cell-depleted T cells, or PBMCs came the material, which was cDNA or gDNA.

Produced via immunoSEQ multiplex PCR; TCRdb's table is partial and in-frame only. The sample has fewer than 100,000 clones, 75% to 95% seen once; the top ten hold around 0.8%. This CDR3 comprises 16 residues. The V gene lost 0 bases and the J gene lost 0 bases, with 9 bases spanning the gap. Germline V CDR1 and CDR2: MGHRA, YSYEKL. The sequenced material came from peripheral blood. This clonotype originated in an elderly woman with acute or convalescent COVID-19. This chain connects TRBV4-1 to TRBJ1-3; D unclear. The CDR3 DNA reads TGCGCCAGCAGCCAAGATAGTAAATTCTCTGGAAACACCATATATTTT. Protein sequence: CASSQDSKFSGNTIYF.